These T cell receptor beta chains were read from a single sample in a study of OX40 agonist ivuxolimab in advanced cancers. The repertoire was sequenced with immunoSEQ multiplex PCR; TCRdb's copy has only in-frame clones and lacks some. The table records around 74,000 clones, roughly 80% of them present only once. The sample in question was CD4+ or CD8+ T cells sorted from blood, obtained in a trial of the OX40 agonist ivuxolimab. The receptors originated from an adult with an advanced solid tumor such as melanoma, head and neck, liver or kidney cancer. Both conserved end residues are part of each CDR3. D genes are given only for firm matches. Some rows mark clone size as missing; the rest say once, few, many or name a class of expanded clone.

j_call clone_size d_call v_call cdr3_nt cdr3_aa
TRBJ2-1 once . TRBV4-2 TGTGCCAGCAGCCAAGCCCCTACGGCTGGCGTCCAGTTCTTC CASSQAPTAGVQFF
TRBJ1-2 . . TRBV19 TGTGCCAGTAGTCTGGGTTGGGCTAACTATGGCTACACCTTC CASSLGWANYGYTF
TRBJ1-4 few . TRBV6-5 TGTGCCAGCAGGACTGCAGGGCAGGGAAATGAAAAACTGTTTTTT CASRTAGQGNEKLFF
TRBJ2-3 . . TRBV6-5 TGTGCCAGCAGTAGTCCAAGCACAGATACGCAGTATTTT CASSSPSTDTQYF
TRBJ1-1 . TRBD1 TRBV19 TGTGCCAGTAGTATGATAGGGGGCGCGGACACTGAAGCTTTCTTT CASSMIGGADTEAFF
TRBJ1-2 . . TRBV7-2 TGTGCCAGCAGCTTAGACAGGGATACACTCTATGGCTACACCTTC CASSLDRDTLYGYTF
TRBJ2-5 . TRBD1 TRBV7-2 TGTGCCAGCAGCAGGGACAGGGAGGGAGAGACCCAGTACTTC CASSRDREGETQYF
TRBJ1-1 few . TRBV6-1 TGTGCCAGCAGTGAAGCTCAGGGTATAATCGCTGAAGCTTTCTTT CASSEAQGIIAEAFF
TRBJ2-5 . . TRBV7-9 TGTGCCAGCAGCCCCTCTGGTTCTTCAATTCAAGAGACCCAGTACTTC CASSPSGSSIQETQYF
TRBJ2-7 . . TRBV25-1 TGTGCCAGCAGTCCCTACGGCAGGGGCGACGAGCAGTACTTC CASSPYGRGDEQYF
TRBJ1-3 few . TRBV4-3 TGCGCCAGCAGCCCTTCTTCGGGGGACACCATATATTTT CASSPSSGDTIYF
TRBJ2-5 . . TRBV6-1 TGTGCCAGCAGTGTCAGGGCCCAAGAGACCCAGTACTTC CASSVRAQETQYF
TRBJ2-5 . . TRBV7-2 TGTGCCAGCAGCCTAAGGAGGTCGGAGGCCCAGTACTTC CASSLRRSEAQYF
TRBJ2-3 . . TRBV5-1 TGCGCCAGCAGATATGACAGCAGCACAGATACGCAGTATTTT CASRYDSSTDTQYF
TRBJ2-5 . . TRBV28 TGTGCCAGCAGTTTATTTCGGGGCGAGACCCAGTACTTC CASSLFRGETQYF
TRBJ2-7 . TRBD1 TRBV11-1 TGTGCCAGCAACCCCGGACAGGGGGCCGGACCGGCCTACGAGCAGTACTTC CASNPGQGAGPAYEQYF
TRBJ1-5 few . TRBV7-9 TGTGCCAGCAGCCTAAGGGGTCAGCCCCAGCATTTT CASSLRGQPQHF
TRBJ1-4 . . TRBV5-4 TGTGCCAGCAGCTGGCGACCCGACGCGGGTAATGAAAAACTGTTTTTT CASSWRPDAGNEKLFF
TRBJ1-5 . . TRBV28 TGTGCCAGCAGTCCTTCAGGGCAGCCCCAGCATTTT CASSPSGQPQHF
TRBJ2-4 . . TRBV11-2 TGTGCCAGCAGCTTAGTACAGGGTGCCCCTCGGTACTTC CASSLVQGAPRYF
TRBJ1-2 . . TRBV30 TGTGCCTGGAGTGTAATTGGCAGGGACTATGGCTACACCTTC CAWSVIGRDYGYTF